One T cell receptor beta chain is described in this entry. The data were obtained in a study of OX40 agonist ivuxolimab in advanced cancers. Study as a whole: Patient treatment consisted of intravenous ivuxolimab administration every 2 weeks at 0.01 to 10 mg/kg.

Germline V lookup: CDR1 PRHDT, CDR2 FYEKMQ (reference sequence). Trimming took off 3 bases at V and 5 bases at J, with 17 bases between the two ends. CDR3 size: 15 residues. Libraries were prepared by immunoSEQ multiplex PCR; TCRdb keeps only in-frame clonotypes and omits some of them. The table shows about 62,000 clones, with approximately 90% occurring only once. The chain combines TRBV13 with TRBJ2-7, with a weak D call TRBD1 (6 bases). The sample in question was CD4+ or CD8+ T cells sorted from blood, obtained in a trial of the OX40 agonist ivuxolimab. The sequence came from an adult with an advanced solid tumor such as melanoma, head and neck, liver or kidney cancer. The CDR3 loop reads CASSFRGRGVHEQYF. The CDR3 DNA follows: TGTGCCAGCAGCTTCCGGGGCAGGGGCGTTCACGAGCAGTACTTC.